This TCR beta chain comes out of a study of human T cells and chemical hapten exposure. Study at large: The sensitizer, 2% DPC, was used on approximately 2 cm by approximately 2 cm of upper inner arm skin. Weekly administration of diphenylcyclopropenone to the scalp of patients continued throughout the approximately 23-week study. Study-level findings and limits: Counts of TCRs expanded at PT1 correlated positively with patch test score.

TCRdb analysed the RACE reads with MiXCR anew, one entry per CDR3 protein. The sample includes some 70,000 distinct CDR3 sequences, over 9.5% of them seen just once. With 7 bases removed from V and 5 bases from J, the gap between germline ends came to 10 bases. This CDR3 has 12 residues. Germline CDR1 is KGHDR and CDR2 is SFDVKD. Concerning this clonotype: Antigen specificity is unknown.

The time point here: pre-sensitization, week 0. Treatment here: therapeutic diphenylcyclopropenone sensitization with weekly scalp DPC. This sample comprised whole blood, obtained in connection with sensitization to the hapten diphenylcyclopropenone (DPC). This receptor was identified in a woman aged 50 to 60 with alopecia areata. Some clones in this sample may be carry-over from other donors' samples. The chain joins TRBV24-1 to TRBJ1-2; D possibly corresponds to TRBD1 (5 bases). The CDR3 DNA reads as TGTGCCACCAGCGGGGGATCATATGGCTACACCTTC. Its translation: CATSGGSYGYTF.